The next 17 T cell receptor beta chains were all read from a single sample in a study of quantifying T cell responses using KT2 cells. The overall study: Reverse transcription used primers in the TCR alpha and beta constant regions.

A single-stranded UMI oligo with SP2 sequence was ligated to cDNA 3' ends. The first PCR ran 4 to 5 cycles with an equimolar RC1.1 and RC1.2 beta primer mix. TCRdb processed the UMI-ligation and nested PCR reads anew with MiXCR; each CDR3 protein has one entry. The data contain tens of thousands of distinct CDR3 sequences, about 9.9% of them singletons. Sequenced: PBMCs spiked with cells of the T cell clone KT2. These receptors were taken from a human donor.

This chain uses TRBV10-1 with TRBJ2-4; 8 bases are a match to TRBD2. J gave up 4 bases and V 3 bases, and 5 bases lay outside the gene matches. The CDR3 is 15 residues long. CDR1 and CDR2 from the germline V gene are WNHNN and SYGVQD (reference sequence). The CDR3 protein is CASSDLAGSKNIQYF. The CDR3 DNA reads TGCGCCAGCAGTGATTTAGCGGGGAGTAAAAACATTCAGTACTTC.

Only a few counts were recorded for this clonotype. The chain couples TRBV14 to TRBJ1-1; no reliable D call. The CDR3 has 14 amino acids. Trimming stripped 4 bases from V and 6 bases from J, with 15 bases between. Per the germline V gene, CDR1 is SGHDN and CDR2 is FVKESK. The CDR3 sequence is CASSPRPRNPEAFF. The CDR3 nucleotides read TGTGCCAGCAGCCCCCGACCGCGGAATCCTGAAGCTTTCTTT.

This clonotype was picked up many times. The chain links TRBV27 to TRBJ1-6; D gene uncertain. This CDR3 region has 14 residues. The V gene's germline CDR1 is MNHEY and CDR2 SMNVEV (reference sequence). V was clipped by 1 base and J by 3 bases, with 4 bases between them. CDR3 loop: CASSLWGYNSPLHF. DNA for the CDR3: TGTGCCAGCAGTTTATGGGGCTATAATTCACCCCTCCACTTT.

CDR3 nucleotides: TGTGCCAGCTCGACAAGCTCCTACAATGAGCAGTTCTTC. Residues: CASSTSSYNEQFF. The chain uses TRBV6-2 or TRBV6-3 and TRBJ2-1, with unresolved D. Germline assignment: CDR1 MNHEY and CDR2 SVGEGT. The ends were cut back, 8 bases at V and 0 bases at J, with 8 bases in the middle. The CDR3 is made up of 13 amino acids.

This clonotype has only one observation. The rearrangement links TRBV11-3 to TRBJ1-2; D ambiguous. With 1 base removed from V and 0 bases from J, the gap between germline ends came to 15 bases. This CDR3 region has 17 residues. Germline CDR1 SGHNT, CDR2 YENEEA. CDR3 sequence (DNA): TGTGCCAGCAGCTTAGGCGATGCGACACTAACTAACTATGGCTACACCTTC. It specifies CASSLGDATLTNYGYTF.

This clonotype was counted many times. V gene TRBV2 combines with J gene TRBJ2-1; 8 bases match TRBD2. V was pared by 6 bases and J by 0 bases, with 7 bases of the junction left unmatched. This CDR3 has 16 amino acids. Germline values: CDR1 SNHLY, CDR2 FYNNEI. The CDR3: CASSATGTSSYNEQFF. DNA for the CDR3: TGTGCCAGCAGCGCCACCGGGACTAGCTCCTACAATGAGCAGTTCTTC.

In its sample, this clonotype was seen many times. The chain uses TRBV4-2 and TRBJ2-5; 10 nucleotides line up with TRBD2. V trimming: 4 bases; J trimming: 3 bases; junction bases outside the gene matches: 11. Per germline, CDR1 LGHNA and CDR2 YNFKEQ. This CDR3 comprises 17 residues. CDR3 region: CASSRSSGGTGKETQYF. CDR3 sequence (DNA): TGTGCCAGCAGCCGTTCTAGCGGGGGCACCGGGAAAGAGACCCAGTACTTC.

In this sample, this clonotype turned up many times. The chain uses TRBV7-2 and TRBJ2-3, with 7 bases identical to TRBD2. CDR3 length: 15 amino acids. In germline, CDR1 is SGHTA, CDR2 FQGNSA. Trimming cost V 2 bases and J 3 bases; bases outside gene matches: 5. The CDR3 DNA reads as TGTGCCAGCAGCTTATGGTCTAGCGGAACAGATACGCAGTATTTT. Protein sequence: CASSLWSSGTDTQYF.

In this sample, this clonotype turned up a few times. The chain has TRBV30 and TRBJ1-1, with D possibly matching TRBD1 (6 bases). The CDR3 extends over 15 amino acids. The V gene's germline CDR1 is GTSNPN and CDR2 SVGIG (reference sequence). V was cut by 4 bases and J by 5 bases, with 20 bases left in between. Written as DNA, the CDR3 is TGTGCCTGGAACGACATAAGGGGGAAGGGAACTGAAGCTTTCTTT. Residues: CAWNDIRGKGTEAFF.

At least ten counts were recorded for this clonotype. The chain has TRBV5-1 and TRBJ2-6; tentative D call: TRBD1 (7 bases). Germline V lookup: CDR1 SGHRS, CDR2 YFSETQ. The CDR3 totals 18 residues. V was cut by 4 bases and J by 3 bases, with 20 bases left in between. CDR3 DNA sequence: TGCGCCAGCAGCCCAAAAGGAGGGGGCGGTATTGGGGCCAACGTCCTGACTTTC. This gives the protein CASSPKGGGGIGANVLTF.

The genes are TRBV9 and TRBJ2-1, with 9 bases identical to TRBD2. With 1 base clipped from V and 0 bases from J, the junction kept 5 bases outside the gene matches. The germline V gene encodes CDR1 SGDLS and CDR2 YYNGEE. The CDR3 consists of 17 residues. CDR3 DNA sequence: TGTGCCAGCAGCGTATCCAGCGGGGGGTTCTCCTACAATGAGCAGTTCTTC. Protein product: CASSVSSGGFSYNEQFF.

This clonotype was detected only a few times. The rearrangement links TRBV12-3 or TRBV12-4 to TRBJ1-6; weak D call: TRBD1 (5 bases). V gave up 5 bases and J gave up 7 bases, with 9 bases separating them. The CDR3 is made up of 13 amino acids. CDR3 in DNA: TGTGCCAGCAGTCGACAGAAAAATTCACCCCTCCACTTT. This sequence encodes CASSRQKNSPLHF.

This clonotype was detected a few times. The rearrangement joins TRBV6-1 to TRBJ2-5; the D call may be TRBD1 or TRBD2 (5 bases each). The CDR3 spans 14 residues. In germline, CDR1 is MNHNS, CDR2 SASEGT. The V end lost 6 bases, the J end lost 3 bases, and 14 bases lay between the germline ends. CDR3: CASSGRDAEETQYF. For the CDR3, the DNA is TGTGCCAGCAGCGGTCGGGACGCTGAAGAGACCCAGTACTTC.

The gene calls are TRBV7-2 and TRBJ1-5, with no clear D. V shed 1 base and J shed 4 bases, with 11 bases lying between them. Germline CDR1 is SGHTA and CDR2 is FQGNSA. CDR3 length: 15 amino acids. CDR3 amino acids: CASSLGRNRNQPQHF. CDR3 coding DNA: TGTGCCAGCAGCTTAGGTAGGAACAGAAATCAGCCCCAGCATTTT.

This clonotype was recorded at least ten times. The rearrangement joins TRBV10-1 to TRBJ2-3; TRBD2 matches at 7 bases. The ends lost 3 bases at V and 2 bases at J; junction bases unmatched: 5. CDR1 WNHNN and CDR2 SYGVQD come from the germline V gene (reference sequence). This CDR3 spans 15 amino acids. The CDR3 spells CASSDPGLITDTQYF. The CDR3 nucleotides read TGCGCCAGCAGTGATCCGGGACTAATCACAGATACGCAGTATTTT.

The chain couples TRBV5-1 to TRBJ2-1; 13 bases map to TRBD2. Trimming took 1 base from V and 0 from J; bases not matched to a gene: 7. Per germline, CDR1 SGHRS and CDR2 YFSETQ. The CDR3 loop spans 19 amino acids. CDR3 loop: CASSLRLAGGLSSYNEQFF. The CDR3 region has the DNA TGCGCCAGCAGCTTGAGACTAGCGGGGGGACTCAGCTCCTACAATGAGCAGTTCTTC.

This chain connects TRBV2 to TRBJ2-3; weak D call: TRBD1 (5 bases). This CDR3 region has 16 residues. CDR1 is SNHLY and CDR2 is FYNNEI in the germline V gene. The V and J ends lost 7 bases and 0 bases respectively, with 17 bases between them. CDR3 DNA sequence: TGTGCCAGCACCCTGGACCAGGACACTAGCACAGATACGCAGTATTTT. The encoded protein is CASTLDQDTSTDTQYF.